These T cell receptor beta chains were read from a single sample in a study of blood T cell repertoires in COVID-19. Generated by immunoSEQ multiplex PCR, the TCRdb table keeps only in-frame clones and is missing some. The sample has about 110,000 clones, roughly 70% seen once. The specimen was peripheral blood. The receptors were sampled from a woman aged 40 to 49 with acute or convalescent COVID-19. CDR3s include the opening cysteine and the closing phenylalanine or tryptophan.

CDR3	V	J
CATQAQRLAGGPQETQYF	TRBV19	TRBJ2-5
CASSLDPGQSKPQHF	TRBV5-1	TRBJ1-5
CASSSNSGAEAFF	TRBV7-9	TRBJ1-1
CASSGGLATDTQYF	TRBV2	TRBJ2-3
CASIRRFPYEQYF	TRBV27	TRBJ2-7
CATSIPGQGDEKLFF	TRBV15	TRBJ1-4
CASSLSAPGQLSYEQYF	TRBV27	TRBJ2-7
CASSAGYQETQYF	TRBV5-1	TRBJ2-5
CASSQDQPDRDRGRTGELFF	TRBV3-1/TRBV3-2	TRBJ2-2
CASTGSGGQETQYF	TRBV10-3	TRBJ2-5
CASSQDRQNYGYTF	TRBV4-3	TRBJ1-2
CASSLDRVSGELFF	TRBV7-9	TRBJ2-2
CASSIGPGLYEQYF	TRBV19	TRBJ2-7
CASSLGQGNQPQHF	TRBV7-9	TRBJ1-5
CAIWGRGYEQYF	TRBV7-9	TRBJ2-7
CASSWSGTANTGELFF	TRBV3-1/TRBV3-2	TRBJ2-2
CASSQDPGPYEQYF	TRBV4-1	TRBJ2-7
CASSLSLGGGYQETQYF	TRBV7-9	TRBJ2-5
CASSQDWAPPYGYTF	TRBV4-3	TRBJ1-2
CASSPPGGSYEQYF	TRBV6-6	TRBJ2-7
CASSERDRGSYEQYF	TRBV2	TRBJ2-7
CASSQDRGTEGTEAFF	TRBV14	TRBJ1-1
CASRGRQGADEQFF	TRBV27	TRBJ2-1
CASSEAAGVTYEQYF	TRBV6-1	TRBJ2-7
CAISKTGGATNEKLFF	TRBV10-3	TRBJ1-4
CASSEQGKEQYF	TRBV27	TRBJ2-7
CASSYLTPQETQYF	TRBV6-6	TRBJ2-5
CASSQDSGAVGYTF	TRBV14	TRBJ1-2
CASSWELRTSGVYNEQFF	TRBV5-5	TRBJ2-1
CASSATGNYGYTF	TRBV2	TRBJ1-2
CAWSVPGLAATFF	TRBV30	TRBJ2-1
CASSRQGADNSPLHF	TRBV18	TRBJ1-6
CASSESAGARGGYTF	TRBV10-2	TRBJ1-2
CASTRGEGLYGYTF	TRBV5-1	TRBJ1-2
CAWSGTANQPQHF	TRBV30	TRBJ1-5
CATSRGGGYNEQFF	TRBV15	TRBJ2-1